What follows is one TCR beta chain and its context. Its antigen is still unknown. The CDR3 is made up of 16 amino acids. J lost 0 bases, V lost 4 bases, and 9 bases had no gene match. Germline CDR1 SGHRS, CDR2 YFSETQ. Profiling relied on immunoSEQ multiplex PCR, and the TCRdb table lists in-frame clones only, not all of them. There are about 98,000 clones in the sample; about 95% occur only once, and 3.1% lies in the top ten. Surgery without prior neoadjuvant therapy was the treatment of the selected pancreatic ductal adenocarcinoma patients. The sample originates from a study of T cells in pancreatic ductal adenocarcinoma. Study-level points and caveats: Mean clonality was roughly 0.1 in tumors and roughly 0.068 in blood, not significantly different. Unique clonotypes were roughly 8-fold more numerous in blood than in tumor. The resected pancreatic cancer cohort was biased toward the minority with early-stage disease.

The sequenced sample was PBMCs. The chain carries TRBV5-1 and TRBJ1-1, with TRBD1 matching over 7 bases. The receptor comes from a human donor with pancreatic ductal adenocarcinoma. This CDR3 reads CASSQQPGQMNTEAFF. As DNA, the CDR3 is TGCGCCAGCAGCCAACAACCGGGACAGATGAACACTGAAGCTTTCTTT.